This T cell receptor beta chain was sequenced for a study of T cell repertoires in cytomegalovirus infection. Study observations and caveats: Carriers of CMV and the relevant HLA type were discriminated by public TCR beta frequency.

V was cut by 5 bases and J by 3 bases, with 13 bases left in between. Looked up from germline, CDR1 is SGHTA and CDR2 is FQGTGA. The CDR3 contains 15 residues. This clonotype came up a few times. Its antigen is as yet unknown. TCRdb re-analysed the reads in MiXCR, keeping a single row per CDR3 protein. The sample records approximately 750,000 distinct CDR3 sequences, under 40% being singletons. The genes are TRBV7-3 and TRBJ1-4; D remains unclear. The sample comprised PBMCs. The sequence came from a human donor in good health (CMV status not recorded). Some clones in this sample may be carry-over from other donors' samples. DNA for the CDR3: TGTGCCAGCAGCGCCTCGGGAGGCCCTAATGAAAAACTGTTTTTT. Amino acids: CASSASGGPNEKLFF.